This T cell receptor (beta chain) was identified during a study of CD8+CD57+ T cells in acquired aplastic anemia. Study observations and caveats: Patient CD8+CD57+ cells had less diversity than total CD4+ and CD8+ pools. Shared by patients and controls, approximately 29 CD8+ CDR3s were abundant in patients.

Many counts were recorded for this clonotype. Antigen specificity is unknown. Only patients with CD8+CD57+ cell expansion on flow cytometry were chosen for sequencing. Trimming took off 0 bases at V and 4 bases at J, with 14 bases between the two ends. This CDR3 spans 15 amino acids. CDR1 and CDR2 (germline): DFQATT, SNEGSKA (reference sequence). The template for TCR beta VDJ and CDR3 sequence profiling was genomic DNA. TCRdb processed the reads anew with MiXCR; each CDR3 protein has one entry. The profile shows about 20,000 distinct CDR3 sequences, almost 40% of them singletons. This chain connects TRBV20-1 to TRBJ2-3, with unresolved D. The sample consisted of CD8+CD57+ T cells sorted from PBMCs. Subset reported: bead-enriched CD8+CD57+ effector memory T cells from SAA patients. This receptor was taken from a human donor with aplastic anemia. The CDR3 loop reads CSARDPRPGADTQYF. As DNA, the CDR3 is TGCAGTGCTAGAGATCCCAGGCCTGGCGCAGATACGCAGTATTTT.